A single sample gave rise to the 32 T cell receptor beta chains below, sequenced in a study of T-cell reconstitution after alpha-beta-depleted transplantation in children. TCRbeta library construction was performed incorporating unique molecular identifiers. Using its own MiXCR run on the PCR reads, TCRdb lists one record per CDR3 protein. The sample has around 800,000 distinct CDR3 sequences, 15% to 20% seen once. Sequencing used PBMCs, mostly from graft donor cells, obtained 360 days after TCRalphabeta/CD19-depleted stem cell transplant. These receptors were collected from a male patient younger than 18 who had a stem cell transplant for acute lymphoblastic leukemia, so the T cells may come from the graft donor.

This clonotype was found a few times. The genes are TRBV7-8 and TRBJ2-7; 8 nucleotides line up with TRBD2. Germline loops: CDR1 SGHVS, CDR2 FQNEAQ. The CDR3 spans 16 residues. Trimming removed 1 base from V and 2 bases from J; junction bases left unmatched: 7. CDR3 residues: CASSLGLRGAAYEQYF. The CDR3 region has the DNA TGTGCCAGCAGCTTAGGGCTGCGGGGGGCTGCCTACGAGCAGTACTTC.

The chain recombines TRBV4-1 with TRBJ1-1; TRBD1 might be the D (5 bases). CDR3 length: 14 amino acids. Germline values: CDR1 MGHRA, CDR2 YSYEKL. Deletions cut 6 bases from V and 8 bases from J, with 19 bases between. The CDR3 region has the DNA TGCGCCAGCAGATACGGGAAAGGGACGACCGAAGCTTTCTTT. Translated, it gives CASRYGKGTTEAFF.

The chain links TRBV5-1 to TRBJ2-2, with a weak D call TRBD2 (8 bases). Germline assignment: CDR1 SGHRS and CDR2 YFSETQ. The CDR3 runs to 17 residues. V lost 4 bases and J 5 bases, leaving 21 bases between the germline ends. Written as DNA, the CDR3 is TGCGCCAGCAGCCCGGGGGGGACAGCGTTACTAACCGGGGAGCTGTTTTTT. Translating gives CASSPGGTALLTGELFF.

The chain employs TRBV10-3 and TRBJ1-2; tentative D call: TRBD1 (6 bases). Trimming shortened V by 4 bases and J by 8 bases, and 14 bases separated the two germline ends. The CDR3 length is 13 residues. Germline CDR1 ENHRY, CDR2 SYGVKD. The DNA for the CDR3 is TGTGCCATCAGTGGCCAGGGGAAGAGGGGCTACACCTTC. It specifies CAISGQGKRGYTF.

This chain connects TRBV27 to TRBJ2-7, with D possibly being TRBD2 (5 bases). From germline, CDR1 is MNHEY and CDR2 SMNVEV (reference sequence). This CDR3 contains 13 residues. Trimming removed 6 bases at V and 3 bases at J, with 12 bases between. The CDR3 is CASSEDGGYEQYF. Written as DNA, the CDR3 is TGTGCCAGCAGCGAGGACGGAGGCTACGAGCAGTACTTC.

J is TRBJ2-1 and V is TRBV13, with D hard to call. This CDR3 is built from 14 residues. Germline-derived CDR1 and CDR2 are PRHDT and FYEKMQ (reference sequence). Deletions cut 3 bases from V and 6 bases from J, with 12 bases between. In nucleotides, the CDR3 is TGTGCCAGCAGCTTGAAACTACCCCTCAATGAGCAGTTCTTC. It is translated as CASSLKLPLNEQFF.

The rearrangement uses TRBV5-1 and TRBJ2-2, with 8 bases identical to TRBD2. Germline V gene data show CDR1 as SGHRS and CDR2 as YFSETQ. This CDR3 spans 16 amino acids. V shed 4 bases and J 3 bases; nucleotides not matched to a gene: 8. CDR3 nucleotide sequence: TGCGCCAGCAGCGGAATAGGACTAGCCTACACCGGGGAGCTGTTTTTT. It is translated as CASSGIGLAYTGELFF.

The chain links TRBV2 to TRBJ2-1, with D possibly matching TRBD2 (6 bases). This CDR3 is built from 16 residues. Trimming took off 6 bases at V and 0 bases at J, with 15 bases between the two ends. Germline lookup yields CDR1 SNHLY and CDR2 FYNNEI. CDR3: CASRPVAAGSYNEQFF. In DNA, the CDR3 is TGTGCCAGCAGGCCAGTAGCGGCCGGCTCCTACAATGAGCAGTTCTTC.

The chain employs TRBV20-1 and TRBJ2-1, with TRBD2 matching over 10 bases. The germline CDR1 and CDR2 sequences are DFQATT and SNEGSKA (reference sequence). The CDR3 length is 14 residues. V lost 6 bases, J lost 2 bases, and 4 bases stayed unmatched. As DNA, the CDR3 is TGCAGTGCCGTACTAGCGGGACCCTACAATGAGCAGTTCTTC. Amino acid sequence: CSAVLAGPYNEQFF.

This clonotype was detected only a few times. The CDR3, as DNA: TGTGCCAGCAGCCATTTGGGGGAGGGGAGCAATCAGCCCCAGCATTTT. As protein: CASSHLGEGSNQPQHF. This rearrangement joins TRBV6-5 to TRBJ1-5; D may be TRBD1 (5 bases). The CDR3 has 16 amino acids. V lost 6 bases, J lost 1 base, and 16 bases lay in between. CDR1 is MNHEY, CDR2 SVGAGI, per germline.

The chain employs TRBV7-9 and TRBJ2-7; D not certain. CDR1 is SEHNR, CDR2 FQNEAQ, per germline (reference sequence). The CDR3 is 11 amino acids. Trimming took off 3 bases at V and 6 bases at J, with 6 bases between the two ends. The CDR3 coding sequence is TGTGCCAGCAGCTTCCCAGCCGAGCAGTACTTC. Its translation: CASSFPAEQYF.

This clonotype was seen a few times. J is TRBJ1-4 and V is TRBV20-1, with TRBD1 matching over 9 bases. Germline V gene data show CDR1 as DFQATT and CDR2 as SNEGSKA (reference sequence). The CDR3 sequence is 14 residues long. V shed 6 bases and J 5 bases; nucleotides not matched to a gene: 7. The CDR3 DNA sequence: TGCAGTGCGCTCTCCGGGACAGGGAATGAAAAACTGTTTTTT. Translated, it gives CSALSGTGNEKLFF.

V usage is TRBV5-4 and J usage is TRBJ1-1; D is ambiguous. The CDR3 length is 19 residues. Trimming stripped 0 bases from V and 0 bases from J, with 21 bases between. Looked up from germline, CDR1 is SGHNT and CDR2 is YYREEE (reference sequence). The CDR3 region has the DNA TGTGCCAGCAGCTTGGGAGGATCGGGGTCCTGGATTATGAACACTGAAGCTTTCTTT. This codes for CASSLGGSGSWIMNTEAFF.

This clonotype was counted a few times. This chain links TRBV6-1 with TRBJ2-7; D perhaps matches TRBD2 (5 bases). V gave up 5 bases and J gave up 7 bases, with 15 bases separating them. The length of the CDR3 is 13 residues. Looked up from germline, CDR1 is MNHNS and CDR2 is SASEGT. The CDR3 DNA follows: TGTGCCAGCAGTAGGACTCAGCCTTGGGAGCAGTACTTC. Its protein product is CASSRTQPWEQYF.

At least ten counts were recorded for this clonotype. This chain links TRBV12-3 or TRBV12-4 with TRBJ2-7; D is possibly TRBD2 (5 bases). The CDR3 is made up of 13 amino acids. V lost 5 bases and J lost 7, with 15 bases in between. CDR3 region: CASSLPGWVEQYF. CDR3 bases: TGTGCCAGCAGTCTCCCGGGATGGGTTGAGCAGTACTTC.

The rearrangement links TRBV5-1 to TRBJ2-1; D perhaps matches TRBD2 (5 bases). Trimming shortened V by 4 bases and J by 3 bases, and 17 bases separated the two germline ends. CDR1 and CDR2 (germline): SGHRS, YFSETQ. The CDR3 loop spans 16 amino acids. The CDR3 protein is CASSALVAAGYNEQFF. The CDR3 DNA is TGCGCCAGCAGCGCCCTAGTGGCCGCGGGCTACAATGAGCAGTTCTTC.

This chain links TRBV7-6 with TRBJ2-5; the D is unclear. The length of the CDR3 is 16 residues. Deletions cut 2 bases from V and 4 bases from J, with 17 bases between. Per the germline V gene, CDR1 is SGHVS and CDR2 is FNYEAQ. The CDR3 reads CASSLPSVGLGETQYF. The CDR3, as DNA: TGTGCCAGCAGCTTACCCTCTGTCGGGTTGGGAGAGACCCAGTACTTC.

This clonotype was found a few times. This chain connects TRBV6-1 to TRBJ2-1, with unresolved D. The CDR3 runs 16 residues. Trimming shortened V by 2 bases and J by 4 bases, and 15 bases separated the two germline ends. In germline, CDR1 is MNHNS, CDR2 SASEGT. The CDR3 DNA follows: TGTGCCAGCAGTGAAATGGGTGCCTCTCTATACAATGAGCAGTTCTTC. Protein: CASSEMGASLYNEQFF.

The rearrangement links TRBV18 to TRBJ1-1; TRBD1 is a possible D gene (6 bases). The V end lost 3 bases, the J end lost 4 bases, and 21 bases lay between the germline ends. Germline values: CDR1 KGHSH, CDR2 LQKENI. The CDR3 consists of 17 residues. The CDR3 sequence: CASSPVGGPVVSTEAFF. CDR3 DNA: TGTGCCAGCTCACCCGTGGGGGGGCCGGTCGTTTCCACTGAAGCTTTCTTT.

The chain carries TRBV7-3 and TRBJ2-1, with 14 bases fitting TRBD2. There are 15 residues in the CDR3. The V gene end was trimmed by 1 base and the J gene end by 10 bases; junction bases not matched to a gene: 3. The germline V gene has CDR1 SGHTA and CDR2 FQGTGA. The CDR3 DNA sequence: TGTGCCAGCAGCTTAATGACTAGCGGGAGGGGGGAGCAGTTCTTC. As protein: CASSLMTSGRGEQFF.

This chain links TRBV4-1 with TRBJ1-2; D is unclear. Germline V gene data show CDR1 as MGHRA and CDR2 as YSYEKL. V dropped 4 bases and J dropped 4 bases, with 13 bases sitting between them. This CDR3 spans 14 amino acids. DNA for the CDR3: TGCGCCAGCAGCCTAGAGGGAGGGATCTATGGCTACACCTTC. This sequence encodes CASSLEGGIYGYTF.

This clonotype has a handful of counts. The chain links TRBV12-3 or TRBV12-4 to TRBJ2-2, with TRBD1 identical over 8 bases. The CDR3 is made up of 12 amino acids. Trimming cost V 4 bases and J 14 bases; bases outside gene matches: 6. The CDR3 DNA reads as TGTGCCAGCAGTTCCAACAGGGGGGTACTGTTTTTT. Translation: CASSSNRGVLFF.

The chain carries TRBV12-3 or TRBV12-4 and TRBJ1-2; tentative D call: TRBD1 (5 bases). The V and J ends lost 5 bases and 1 base respectively, with 8 bases between them. The CDR3 is 13 residues long. CDR3 sequence: CASSARVNYGYTF. CDR3 bases: TGTGCCAGCAGTGCCAGGGTTAACTATGGCTACACCTTC.

The rearrangement links TRBV2 to TRBJ2-1, with 9 positions matching TRBD1. Looked up from germline, CDR1 is SNHLY and CDR2 is FYNNEI. This CDR3 region has 16 residues. J gave up 3 bases and V 5 bases, and 8 bases lay outside the gene matches. CDR3 sequence (DNA): TGTGCCAGCAGTTATCCGGGACAGGGAATCTACAATGAGCAGTTCTTC. It encodes CASSYPGQGIYNEQFF. The full variable domain, with the rest looked up from reference TRBV2 and TRBJ2-1, is EPEVTQTPSHQVTQMGQEVILRCVPISNHLYFYWYRQILGQKVEFLVSFYNNEISEKSEIFDDQFSVERPDGSNFTLKIRSTKLEDSAMYFCASSYPGQGIYNEQFFGPGTRLTVL.

This clonotype came up a few times. The chain has TRBV12-3 or TRBV12-4 and TRBJ2-1; D not certain. The V end was cut by 3 bases, the J end by 3 bases, with 12 bases between. The CDR3 contains 15 residues. CDR3 in amino acids: CASSLMATFYNEQFF. The DNA of the CDR3 is TGTGCCAGCAGTTTGATGGCTACATTCTACAATGAGCAGTTCTTC.

CDR3 sequence: CASSQLWEGQQFF. Here the CDR3 DNA reads TGCGCCAGCAGCCAATTATGGGAGGGTCAGCAGTTCTTC. The rearrangement links TRBV4-1 to TRBJ2-1, with 7 bases that match TRBD2. CDR1 and CDR2 (germline): MGHRA, YSYEKL. Trimming took 2 bases from V and 11 from J; bases not matched to a gene: 6. The CDR3 totals 13 residues.

The V and J genes are TRBV12-3 or TRBV12-4 and TRBJ1-2; TRBD1 is a possible D gene (5 bases). The CDR3 covers 15 residues. Trimming removed 8 bases at V and 0 bases at J, with 16 bases between. CDR3 loop: CASWGGFSANYGYTF. The CDR3 DNA sequence: TGTGCCAGCTGGGGGGGGTTCTCAGCTAACTATGGCTACACCTTC.

As concerns this clonotype: This may stem from a read error, because a much larger clone lies one nucleotide away. V and J are TRBV5-1 and TRBJ2-7; D uncertain. This CDR3 is built from 13 residues. Trimming pared 4 bases from V and 2 bases from J, leaving 10 bases between. Germline assignment: CDR1 SGHRS and CDR2 YFSETQ. The CDR3 region is CASSPTMTYEQYF. CDR3 DNA: TGCGCCAGCAGCCCGACAATGACCTACGAGCAGTACTTC.

In this sample, this clonotype turned up a few times. The chain combines TRBV5-8 with TRBJ2-3; the match to TRBD1 covers 8 bases. This CDR3 is built from 17 residues. Germline-derived CDR1 and CDR2 are SGHTS and YDEGEE. V dropped 1 base and J dropped 3; count of bases not matched to a gene: 10. The CDR3 spells CASSLRSGGARTDTQYF. DNA of the CDR3: TGTGCCAGCAGCTTGCGGTCAGGGGGCGCGCGTACAGATACGCAGTATTTT.

The CDR3: CASRGAWGPASGRSNEQFF. For the CDR3, the DNA is TGTGCCAGCAGGGGCGCGTGGGGCCCAGCTAGCGGGAGGAGTAATGAGCAGTTCTTC. The chain has TRBV12-3 or TRBV12-4 and TRBJ2-1, with TRBD2 identical over 11 bases. The CDR3 runs to 19 residues. J gave up 7 bases and V 6 bases, and 20 bases lay outside the gene matches.

This clonotype has a handful of counts. The chain is built from TRBV6-2 or TRBV6-3 and TRBJ2-3; D gene uncertain. Germline V gene data show CDR1 as MNHEY and CDR2 as SVGEGT. The CDR3 has 14 residues. V was clipped by 6 bases and J by 2 bases, with 12 bases between them. CDR3 amino acids: CASSRMVNTDTQYF. For the CDR3, the DNA is TGTGCCAGCAGCCGGATGGTCAACACAGATACGCAGTATTTT.

This clonotype occurred a few times. The chain couples TRBV4-1 to TRBJ2-4; a possible D gene is TRBD2 (6 bases). CDR1 is MGHRA, CDR2 YSYEKL, per germline. This CDR3 is 14 amino acids long. V lost 4 bases and J 4 bases, leaving 11 bases between the germline ends. CDR3 sequence (DNA): TGCGCCAGCAGCCTCCTTGGGGGGAAAAACATTCAGTACTTC. Translated, it gives CASSLLGGKNIQYF.